Shown below are 15 T cell receptor beta chains from a single sample sequenced in a study of T cell repertoires in cytomegalovirus infection. TCRdb itself ran the reads through MiXCR, one entry per CDR3 protein. Here the sample spans over 200,000 distinct CDR3 sequences, roughly 13% being singletons. The sequenced sample consisted of PBMCs. These receptors were obtained from a human donor in good health (CMV status not recorded). Some clones in this sample may be carry-over from other donors' samples.

V usage is TRBV5-4 and J usage is TRBJ2-7; D remains unclear. Trimming left V 3 bases short and J 0 bases short, with 10 bases between. The CDR3 loop spans 14 amino acids. Germline V gene lookup returns CDR1 SGHNT and CDR2 YYREEE (reference sequence). The DNA of the CDR3 is TGTGCCAGCAGCTCGAAAGGCAGCTCCTACGAGCAGTACTTC. It encodes CASSSKGSSYEQYF.

The chain employs TRBV6-2 or TRBV6-3 and TRBJ2-7, with D perhaps assigned TRBD1 or TRBD2 (5 bases each). Between the trimmed V and J ends, which lost 11 bases and 7 bases, there was a span of 15 bases. CDR1 is MNHEY, CDR2 SVGEGT, per germline. This CDR3 region has 11 residues. CDR3 nucleotides: TGTGCCTCAAGAGGGGATGGGGAGCAGTACTTC. It yields the protein CASRGDGEQYF.

There are many counts of this clonotype. This sequence joins TRBV7-8 and TRBJ2-3; 10 bases are a match to TRBD2. Per the germline V gene, CDR1 is SGHVS and CDR2 is FQNEAQ. V lost 2 bases to trimming and J lost 6 bases; unmatched junction nucleotides: 14. There are 18 residues in the CDR3. The CDR3 region has the DNA TGTGCCAGCAGCTTACTTATAGGACTAGCGGAGGACCTCGATACGCAGTATTTT. Encoded protein: CASSLLIGLAEDLDTQYF.

This clonotype showed up many times. This chain connects TRBV7-3 to TRBJ1-2, with D perhaps TRBD1 (6 bases). The CDR3 length is 12 residues. V was pared by 5 bases and J by 6 bases, with 10 bases between. The V gene's germline CDR1 is SGHTA and CDR2 FQGTGA. In nucleotides, the CDR3 is TGTGCCAGCAGCCCACAGGGCCATGGCTACACCTTC. Protein: CASSPQGHGYTF.

This clonotype showed up many times. The gene calls are TRBV25-1 and TRBJ2-7; D ambiguous. Germline assignment: CDR1 MGHDK and CDR2 SYGVNS. V was trimmed by 0 bases and J by 4 bases, leaving 1 base between them. The CDR3 length is 11 residues. The chain's CDR3 is CASSEYYEQYF. In DNA, the CDR3 is TGTGCCAGCAGTGAATATTACGAGCAGTACTTC.

In its sample, this clonotype was seen a few times. The chain recombines TRBV18 with TRBJ1-1; TRBD1 might be the D (5 bases). Germline V gives CDR1 KGHSH, CDR2 LQKENI. This CDR3 comprises 15 residues. V lost 3 bases and J 1 base, leaving 12 bases between the germline ends. The CDR3 region has the DNA TGTGCCAGCTCACCGTTTGGGGCGGGGAACACTGAAGCTTTCTTT. Translating it yields CASSPFGAGNTEAFF.

This clonotype showed up just a few times. The genes are TRBV20-1 and TRBJ1-4; a weak D match, TRBD1 (6 bases). The CDR3 is 13 residues long. Germline V gene data show CDR1 as DFQATT and CDR2 as SNEGSKA (reference sequence). V was cut by 3 bases and J by 7 bases, with 12 bases left in between. CDR3: CSASRGVTEKLFF. DNA for the CDR3: TGCAGTGCTAGCAGGGGCGTCACTGAAAAACTGTTTTTT.

This clonotype was counted at least ten times. V usage is TRBV7-2 and J usage is TRBJ2-7; 8 nucleotides match TRBD2. Germline assignment: CDR1 SGHTA and CDR2 FQGNSA. Losses at the gene ends were 4 bases for V and 0 bases for J; bases not matched to a gene: 5. The length of the CDR3 is 15 residues. The CDR3 reads CASSSISGSSYEQYF. The CDR3 bases are TGTGCCAGCAGCTCGATCAGCGGGAGCTCCTACGAGCAGTACTTC.

This clonotype has a count of ten or more. The chain uses TRBV7-9 and TRBJ2-3, with D possibly TRBD2 on 6 matching bases. Germline-derived CDR1 and CDR2 are SEHNR and FQNEAQ (reference sequence). Trimming left V 3 bases short and J 10 bases short, with 11 bases between. CDR3 size: 12 residues. The CDR3 DNA is TGTGCCAGCAGCTTCGACGGGGGTCCGCAGTATTTT. It yields the protein CASSFDGGPQYF. The entire variable domain, with the rest obtained from reference TRBV7-9 and TRBJ2-3, is as follows: DTGVSQNPRHKITKRGQNVTFRCDPISEHNRLYWYRQTLGQGPEFLTYFQNEAQLEKSRLLSDRFSAERPKGSFSTLEIQRTEQGDSAMYLCASSFDGGPQYFGPGTRLTVL.

The chain combines TRBV29-1 with TRBJ1-1; D unresolved. Germline values: CDR1 SQVTM, CDR2 ANQGSEA. Trimming took 7 bases from V and 9 from J, leaving 12 bases between them. This CDR3 has 10 residues. CDR3 amino acids: CSADHVKAFF. CDR3 bases: TGCAGCGCTGACCATGTGAAAGCTTTCTTT.

This clonotype was detected a few times. The V call is TRBV5-4, the J call TRBJ2-3; unclear D gene. The CDR3 consists of 16 residues. The V gene's germline CDR1 is SGHNT and CDR2 YYREEE (reference sequence). Trimming cost V 0 bases and J 0 bases, with 11 bases left between them. The CDR3 spells CASSLVGQISTDTQYF. CDR3 in DNA: TGTGCCAGCAGCTTGGTCGGGCAGATTAGCACAGATACGCAGTATTTT.

Remarks on this clonotype: A much larger clone lies a single base off, so this may be a read error. V is TRBV7-6 and J is TRBJ2-3, with 7 bases lining up with TRBD2. The CDR3 loop spans 15 amino acids. Germline V lookup: CDR1 SGHVS, CDR2 FNYEAQ. The CDR3 reads CASSSTSESTNTQYF. The CDR3 DNA follows: TGTGCCAGCAGCTCCACTAGCGAAAGCACAAATACGCAGTATTTT.

The sample holds many counts of this clonotype. The chain joins TRBV20-1 to TRBJ2-3; 10 bases map to TRBD2. This CDR3 comprises 16 residues. Trimming at V came to 0 bases and at J to 4 bases, leaving 7 bases not matched to a gene. The V gene's germline CDR1 is DFQATT and CDR2 SNEGSKA (reference sequence). In DNA, the CDR3 is TGCAGTGCTAGAGATCGGCTAGCGGGGGTCGCAGATACGCAGTATTTT. Protein sequence: CSARDRLAGVADTQYF.

The chain couples TRBV20-1 to TRBJ1-2; the match to TRBD1 covers 8 bases. The CDR3 runs to 12 residues. Germline V lookup: CDR1 DFQATT, CDR2 SNEGSKA (reference sequence). DNA of the CDR3: TGCAGCGGGAGGACAGGGAACTATGGCTACACCTTC. Translating gives CSGRTGNYGYTF.

The V gene is TRBV14, the J gene TRBJ1-1; D gene uncertain. V dropped 4 bases and J dropped 8 bases, with 14 bases sitting between them. The CDR3 totals 13 residues. The germline gives CDR1 SGHDN, CDR2 FVKESK. The CDR3 spells CASSLPGPKEAFF. CDR3 bases: TGTGCCAGCAGCCTCCCCGGACCAAAAGAAGCTTTCTTT. Using reference TRBV14 and TRBJ1-1 for the parts outside the CDR3, the full variable domain is EAGVTQFPSHSVIEKGQTVTLRCDPISGHDNLYWYRRVMGKEIKFLLHFVKESKQDESGMPNNRFLAERTGGTYSTLKVQPAELEDSGVYFCASSLPGPKEAFFGQGTRLTVV.